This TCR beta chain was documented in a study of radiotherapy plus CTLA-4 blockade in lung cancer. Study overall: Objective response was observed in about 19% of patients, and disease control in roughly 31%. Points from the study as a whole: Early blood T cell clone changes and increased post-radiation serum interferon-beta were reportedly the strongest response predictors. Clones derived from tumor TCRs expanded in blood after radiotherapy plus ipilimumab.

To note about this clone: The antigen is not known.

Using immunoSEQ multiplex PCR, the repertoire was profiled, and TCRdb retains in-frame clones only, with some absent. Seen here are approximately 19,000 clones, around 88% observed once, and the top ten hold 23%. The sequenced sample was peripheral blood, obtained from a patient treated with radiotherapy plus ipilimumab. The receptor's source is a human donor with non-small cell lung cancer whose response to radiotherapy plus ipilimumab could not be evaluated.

The CDR3 protein is CASSLGGGRNEKLFF. The CDR3, as DNA: TGTGCCAGCAGCTTGGGGGGAGGGAGGAATGAAAAACTGTTTTTT. V and J are TRBV5-5 and TRBJ1-4; D remains ambiguous. The CDR3 contains 15 residues. V was trimmed by 0 bases and J by 5 bases, leaving 11 bases between them. Germline CDR1 reads SGHKS; CDR2 reads YYEKEE (reference sequence).